The source of this TCR beta chain is a study of T cells in Graves' hyperthyroidism and ophthalmopathy. Germline values: CDR1 SEHNR, CDR2 FQNEAQ (reference sequence). CDR3 length: 11 amino acids. About this clonotype itself: Germline and junction disagree at one end, which may indicate a read error.

Amplification targeted TCR beta CDR3 regions from RNA transcripts. First-round RT-PCR of the TCR CDR3 relied on the HTBI primer set. TCRdb independently ran MiXCR on the multiplex PCR reads; one entry per CDR3 protein. This sample has 370,000 or so distinct CDR3 sequences, with roughly 14% found just once. These patients, aged 18 to 65, had recently diagnosed hyperthyroidism lasting under 2 months. Initially, at the first diagnosis of hyperthyroidism and before any ophthalmopathy symptoms, blood was sampled. This chain joins TRBV7-9 and TRBJ2-2; D may be TRBD1 or TRBD2 (5 bases each). This clonotype was sampled from a woman under 30 with Graves' hyperthyroidism that later progressed to Graves' ophthalmopathy. The sample comprised blood. Here the CDR3 reads CASSASSGTLF. In nucleotides, the CDR3 is TGTGCCAGCAGCGCCAGTTCCGGGACCCTTTTT.